The 6 T cell receptor beta chains reported below all come from one sample, sequenced in a study of blood T cell repertoires in COVID-19. The method was immunoSEQ multiplex PCR; TCRdb's version includes in-frame clones alone and lacks a portion of them. The profile covers approximately 50,000 clones, with roughly 90% appearing a single time and around 30% taken by the ten largest. Sequencing was performed on peripheral blood. The receptors shown here come from a woman of 80 years or more with acute or convalescent COVID-19.

This chain uses TRBV6-5 with TRBJ1-6, with 7 bases identical to TRBD1. The CDR3 is made up of 15 amino acids. Losses at the gene ends were 6 bases for V and 6 bases for J; bases not matched to a gene: 8. The V gene's germline CDR1 is MNHEY and CDR2 SVGAGI. The CDR3 DNA reads TGTGCCAGCAGGCAGGGACAGAGAGCTAATTCACCCCTCCACTTT. Translation: CASRQGQRANSPLHF.

This clone was detected a few times. The CDR3 loop reads CASSPSGDTEAFF. The DNA of the CDR3 is TGTGCCAGCAGCCCTTCGGGGGACACTGAAGCTTTCTTT. The chain joins TRBV16 to TRBJ1-1; possible D gene TRBD1, 5 bases. Germline CDR1 and CDR2: KGHSY and FQNENV. The CDR3 spans 13 residues. V lost 4 bases, J lost 3 bases, and 9 bases lay in between.

V gene TRBV5-1 combines with J gene TRBJ1-1, with D unclear. V lost 1 base to trimming and J lost 4 bases, with 11 bases between them. Per germline, CDR1 SGHRS and CDR2 YFSETQ. The CDR3 runs to 14 residues. The CDR3 loop is CASSLPTPSTEAFF. In DNA form, the CDR3 reads TGCGCCAGCAGCTTGCCTACTCCTAGCACTGAAGCTTTCTTT.

The J gene is TRBJ1-5, the V gene TRBV15; 8 nucleotides match TRBD1. Trimming removed 0 bases from V and 7 bases from J; junction bases left unmatched: 5. The CDR3 runs 15 residues. In germline, CDR1 is LNHNV, CDR2 YYDKDF (reference sequence). CDR3 sequence (DNA): TGTGCCACCAGCAGAGATCGGGCAGGGGGCCAGCCCCAGCATTTT. Its protein product is CATSRDRAGGQPQHF.

This clone was counted once. The V call is TRBV9, the J call TRBJ1-2; D gene uncertain. The CDR3 has 15 residues. Germline V CDR1 and CDR2: SGDLS, YYNGEE. V was pared by 0 bases and J by 0 bases, with 9 bases between. The CDR3: CASSVGADTNYGYTF. The CDR3 nucleotides read TGTGCCAGCAGCGTAGGGGCAGACACTAACTATGGCTACACCTTC.

V and J are TRBV28 and TRBJ1-2; maybe TRBD1 (6 bases). V was cut by 8 bases and J by 4 bases, with 14 bases left in between. The germline V gene encodes CDR1 MDHEN and CDR2 SYDVKM. The CDR3 has 13 amino acids. The CDR3 loop reads CASSPGGLYGYTF. The CDR3 DNA reads TGTGCCAGCTCCCCGGGGGGGCTCTATGGCTACACCTTC.